A single TCR beta chain is shown here with its context. Its target is unknown. The data originate from a study of T cell responses to AZD1222 COVID-19 vaccine. TCRdb keeps only in-frame clones here, not all; method: immunoSEQ multiplex PCR. Among about 140,000 clones listed, approximately 90% were seen once. Study-wide results and caveats: Close to half of all spike-specific TCRs reportedly target regions of the variants that are unmutated. Spike regions recognized by vaccine-associated CD4 TCRs spanned the protein, led by 160-218 and 743-854.

Germline CDR1 reads SGHTA; CDR2 reads FQGNSA. This CDR3 region has 15 residues. The V and J ends lost 1 base and 7 bases respectively, with 13 bases between them. Some second doses came at about 4 weeks and others at about 12 weeks; these were pooled. The TCR was taken from an adult who received the AZD1222 COVID-19 vaccine. This rearrangement joins TRBV7-2 to TRBJ1-4; D is perhaps TRBD1 (6 bases). The sequences come from peripheral blood, collected 28 days after the second AZD1222 dose. CDR3 amino acids: CASSLVGGRVEKLFF. CDR3 in DNA: TGTGCCAGCAGCTTAGTTGGGGGGCGCGTTGAAAAACTGTTTTTT.